In this sample, the clone carrying this T cell receptor beta chain turned up once. This sample was included in a study of blood T cell repertoires in COVID-19. Study as a whole: T cells, B-cell-depleted T cells, or PBMCs supplied cDNA or gDNA.

Recovered participants had two consecutive negative NP/OP PCR tests, healthcare professional clearance, or symptom resolution. As originally analysed: Reference gene primer amplification gave estimated nucleated cell counts. Sequencing used immunoSEQ multiplex PCR; TCRdb keeps in-frame clones, though not all of them. D and trimming were read from the DNA, whereas the V and J calls and clone size are those reported in that table. The sample lists about 200,000 clones, around 89% seen once, with roughly 8.1% in the top ten. Per the germline V gene, CDR1 is MDHEN and CDR2 is SYDVKM. Trimming shortened V by 3 bases and J by 0 bases, and 10 bases separated the two germline ends. This CDR3 is built from 15 residues.

The gene calls are TRBV28 and TRBJ2-3; D remains unclear. The receptor was derived from a woman between 18 and 29 years old who had recovered from COVID-19. Sequencing input: PBMCs or T cells enriched from blood (not recorded which). The CDR3 loop reads CASSFPQTSTDTQYF. For the CDR3, the DNA is TGTGCCAGCAGTTTCCCCCAAACTAGCACAGATACGCAGTATTTT.